This entry features one TCR beta chain sequence. Its antigen is not known. The data belong to a study of T cell responses to AZD1222 COVID-19 vaccine. Whole-study findings and limits: White British donors predominated, females outnumbered males, and clonal diversity was possibly underestimated.

Data came from immunoSEQ multiplex PCR; TCRdb stores just in-frame clones and leaves some out. The sample has approximately 70,000 clones, roughly four fifths seen once. This CDR3 spans 15 amino acids. Germline CDR1 reads SGDLS; CDR2 reads YYNGEE. Deletions cut 3 bases from V and 5 bases from J, with 14 bases between. The receptor was isolated from an adult in good health. The rearrangement joins TRBV9 to TRBJ2-2; possible D gene TRBD1, 5 bases. The source was peripheral blood, collected on day 0 of AZD1222 vaccination. CDR3 sequence: CASSEGVGSTGELFF. The CDR3, as DNA: TGTGCCAGCAGCGAAGGGGTCGGTTCGACCGGGGAGCTGTTTTTT.